This record covers a single T cell receptor beta chain. Its antigen is as yet unknown. The V gene's germline CDR1 is GTSNPN and CDR2 SVGIG (reference sequence). There are 14 residues in the CDR3. Trimming at V came to 0 bases and at J to 6 bases, leaving 4 bases not matched to a gene. The data derive from a study of CD8+ T cells in alopecia areata. Study in general: Tofacitinib ran 6 to 18 months, followed by 6 months off drug. Study results and limitations: More clonal than normal scalp was lesional scalp, particularly alopecia totalis/universalis.

RNA, once extracted, was reverse transcribed into cDNA for use as the sequencing template. Sequenced by immunoSEQ multiplex PCR; TCRdb stores in-frame clones only, minus some. The data show about 140,000 clones, approximately 50% seen once. The V call is TRBV30, the J call TRBJ2-2, with 7 bases aligning to TRBD1. Here the sequenced sample was CD4+ T cells sorted from blood, taken at week 0. The TCR originated in a human donor with alopecia areata. CDR3 in amino acids: CAWSVNRGAGELFF. The CDR3 nucleotides read TGTGCCTGGAGTGTAAACAGGGGAGCCGGGGAGCTGTTTTTT.